The source of this T cell receptor beta chain is a study of cytomegalovirus exposure and HLA in healthy donors. Study-level results: The classifier, whose performance was assessed in both the original and validation cohorts, reportedly diagnosed cytomegalovirus status with high specificity and sensitivity. For most subjects, TCR beta sequences were reported to predict HLA-A and HLA-B alleles with accuracy.

PCR involved 60 Vbeta and 13 Jbeta primers. The protocol was immunoSEQ multiplex PCR, while the TCRdb copy is restricted to in-frame clones and leaves out a portion. Here the sample spans about 120,000 clones, about 68% being singletons. Per germline, CDR1 SGDLS and CDR2 YYNGEE. The length of the CDR3 is 16 residues. The junction had 11 bases not matched to a gene; V was cut back by 4 bases and J by 4 bases. Concerning this clone: Its antigen remains unidentified.

While unrecorded immune exposures were likely, the donors were nominally healthy when sampled. Sample: PBMCs. This receptor was taken from a woman aged 40 to 50 in good health and CMV-seropositive. This sequence joins TRBV9 and TRBJ2-7; 10 nucleotides line up with TRBD1. The CDR3 nucleotides are TGTGCCAGCAGCTTCACCACCGGGACAGGGGTTTACGAGCAGTACTTC. Protein: CASSFTTGTGVYEQYF.